This T cell receptor (beta chain) was retrieved from a study of blood T cells in healthy people across ages. Overall study results and limits: The lack of PBMC sorting stopped any conclusive naive versus antigen-experienced comparison.

The study drew donors from healthy Caucasian individuals in Russia aged roughly 6 to 90. Donors each provided about 9.5 milliliters of peripheral blood. Per sample, extraction of total RNA gave at least 5 micrograms in every case. Together with a sample-barcoded 5' primer, a J-beta primer mix was included in a second PCR lasting about 6 to 12 cycles. TCRdb reanalysed the 5' RACE reads using MiXCR and keeps one entry per CDR3 protein. The data show about 600,000 distinct CDR3 sequences, with roughly 48% seen just once and under 30% held by the top ten. The CDR3 has 16 amino acids. From germline, CDR1 is SEHNR and CDR2 FQNEAQ (reference sequence). The J segment lost 3 bases and the V segment lost 0 bases, leaving 2 bases of the junction unmatched. This clonotype came up a few times. Its specificity is not known.

The chain combines TRBV7-9 with TRBJ2-2, with 9 bases identical to TRBD1. The TCR comes from a man at least 80 years old in good health. Sequencing used blood. The CDR3 sequence: CASSLARTGDTGELFF. The CDR3, as DNA: TGTGCCAGCAGCTTAGCGAGGACAGGGGACACCGGGGAGCTGTTTTTT.